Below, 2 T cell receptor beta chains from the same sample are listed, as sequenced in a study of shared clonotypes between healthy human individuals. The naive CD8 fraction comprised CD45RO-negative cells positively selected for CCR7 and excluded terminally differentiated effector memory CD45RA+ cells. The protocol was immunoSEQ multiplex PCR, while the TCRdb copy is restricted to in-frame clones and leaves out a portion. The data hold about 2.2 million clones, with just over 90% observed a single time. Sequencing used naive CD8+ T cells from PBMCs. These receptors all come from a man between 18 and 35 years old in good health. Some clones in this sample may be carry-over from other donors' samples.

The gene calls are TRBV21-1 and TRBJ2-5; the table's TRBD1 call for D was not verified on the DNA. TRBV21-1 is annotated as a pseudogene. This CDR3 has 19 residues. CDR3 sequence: CASSNRQGPSGNKTETQYF. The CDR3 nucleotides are TGTGCCAGCAGCAACCGACAGGGTCCCTCGGGCAACAAAACGGAGACCCAGTACTTC.

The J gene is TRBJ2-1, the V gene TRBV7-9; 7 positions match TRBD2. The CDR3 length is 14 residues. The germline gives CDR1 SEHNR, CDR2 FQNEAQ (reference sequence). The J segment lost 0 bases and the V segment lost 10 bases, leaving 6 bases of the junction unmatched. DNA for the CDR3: TGTGCCACTGTCCTAGCGGACTCCTACAATGAGCAGTTCTTC. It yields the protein CATVLADSYNEQFF.